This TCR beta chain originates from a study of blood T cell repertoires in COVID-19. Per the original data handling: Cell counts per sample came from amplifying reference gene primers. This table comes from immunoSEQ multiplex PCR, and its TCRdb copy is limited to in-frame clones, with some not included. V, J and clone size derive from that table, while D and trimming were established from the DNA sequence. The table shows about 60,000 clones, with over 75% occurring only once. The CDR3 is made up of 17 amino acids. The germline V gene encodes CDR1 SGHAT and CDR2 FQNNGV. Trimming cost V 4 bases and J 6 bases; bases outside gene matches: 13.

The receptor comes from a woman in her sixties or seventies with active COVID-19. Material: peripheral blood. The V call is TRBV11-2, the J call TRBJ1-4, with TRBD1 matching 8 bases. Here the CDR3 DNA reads TGTGCCAGCAGCTATTTTCTAGGCGGGACAGGTGATGAAAAACTGTTTTTT. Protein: CASSYFLGGTGDEKLFF.